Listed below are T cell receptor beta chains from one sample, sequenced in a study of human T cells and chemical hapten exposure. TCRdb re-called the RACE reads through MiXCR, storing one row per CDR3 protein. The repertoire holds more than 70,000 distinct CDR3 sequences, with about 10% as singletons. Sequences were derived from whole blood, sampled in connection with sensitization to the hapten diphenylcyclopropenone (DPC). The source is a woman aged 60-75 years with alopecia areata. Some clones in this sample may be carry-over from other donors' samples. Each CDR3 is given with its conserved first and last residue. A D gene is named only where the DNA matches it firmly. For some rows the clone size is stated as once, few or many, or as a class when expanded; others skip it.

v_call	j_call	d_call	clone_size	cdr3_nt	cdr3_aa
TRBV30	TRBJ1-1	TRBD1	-	TGTGCCTGGACCAAGGGACAGATGAACACTGAAGCTTTCTTT	CAWTKGQMNTEAFF
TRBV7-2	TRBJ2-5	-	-	TGTGCCAGCAGCCCCTTCTCAGAGACCCGGTACTTC	CASSPFSETRYF
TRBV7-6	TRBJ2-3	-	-	TGTGCCAGCAGCTTAATCGGGGGTGGCACAGATACGCAGTATTTT	CASSLIGGGTDTQYF
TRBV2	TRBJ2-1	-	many	TGTGCCAGCAGTAAAAGCCCCTCTTCCTACAATGAGCAGTTCTTC	CASSKSPSSYNEQFF
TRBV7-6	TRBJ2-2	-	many	TGTGCCAGCAGCTTACAGAGCGCGAACACCGGGGAGCTGTTTTTT	CASSLQSANTGELFF
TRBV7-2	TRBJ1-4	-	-	TGTGCCAGCAGCTTAGGGGCAGGTGGTAGTGATGAAAAACTGTTTTTT	CASSLGAGGSDEKLFF
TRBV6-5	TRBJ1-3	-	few	TGTGCCAGCAGTCCCCAGTGGGGCTTGGGCACCATATATTTT	CASSPQWGLGTIYF
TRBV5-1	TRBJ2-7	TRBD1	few	TGCGCCAGCAGCTTAAGTCCGGGACAGGGATTAACGTCCTACGAGCAGTACTTC	CASSLSPGQGLTSYEQYF
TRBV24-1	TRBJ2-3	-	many	TGTGCCACCAGTGAGAACAGAAGGCGGGGACAAGATACGCAGTATTTT	CATSENRRRGQDTQYF
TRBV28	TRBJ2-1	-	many	TGTGCCAGCCCTCCCGGCAGAAGCTACAATGAGCAGTTCTTC	CASPPGRSYNEQFF
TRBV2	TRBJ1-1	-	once	TGTGCCAGCAGTGCCGACAGGCTGAACACTGAAGCTTTCTTT	CASSADRLNTEAFF
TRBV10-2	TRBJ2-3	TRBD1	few	TGCGCCAGCAGTGAGTCCAGGGGGACGCCGGGTACGCAGTATTTT	CASSESRGTPGTQYF
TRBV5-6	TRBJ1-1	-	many	TGTGCCAGCAGCATCGAGACTGAAGCTTTCTTT	CASSIETEAFF
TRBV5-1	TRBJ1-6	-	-	TGCGCCAGCAGCTTGGGACTGGAAAAGTCGTCACCCCTCCACTTT	CASSLGLEKSSPLHF
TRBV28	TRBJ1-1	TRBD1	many	TGTGCCAGCCTGACAGGGCTGAACACTGAAGCTTTCTTT	CASLTGLNTEAFF
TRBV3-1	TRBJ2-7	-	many	TGTGCCAGCAGCCCCTCAGGGTCAGGAATCTACGAGCAGTACTTC	CASSPSGSGIYEQYF
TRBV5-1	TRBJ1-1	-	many	TGCGCCAGCAGCGTTACGGGACTTGAAGCTTTCTTT	CASSVTGLEAFF
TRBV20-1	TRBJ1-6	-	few	TGCAGTGCTAGAGATCATAAACAGCCGAATAATTCACCCCTCCACTTT	CSARDHKQPNNSPLHF
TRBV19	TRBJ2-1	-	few	TGTGCCAGTAGAAACTTCCCAGCCGATGAGCAGTTCTTC	CASRNFPADEQFF
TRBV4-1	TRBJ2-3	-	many	TGCGCCAGCAGCCAAGTAGCAGGGGGGCGGACAGATACGCAGTATTTT	CASSQVAGGRTDTQYF